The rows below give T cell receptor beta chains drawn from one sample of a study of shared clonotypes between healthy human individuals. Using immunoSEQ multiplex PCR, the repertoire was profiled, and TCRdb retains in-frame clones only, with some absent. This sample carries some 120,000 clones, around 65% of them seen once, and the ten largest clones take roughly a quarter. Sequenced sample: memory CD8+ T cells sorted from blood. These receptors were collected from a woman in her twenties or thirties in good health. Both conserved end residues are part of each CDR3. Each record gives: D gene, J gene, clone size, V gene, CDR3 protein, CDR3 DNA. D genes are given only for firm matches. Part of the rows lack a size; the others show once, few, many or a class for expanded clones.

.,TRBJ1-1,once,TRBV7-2,CASSLDRTNTEAFF,TGTGCCAGCAGCTTAGACAGAACGAACACTGAAGCTTTCTTT
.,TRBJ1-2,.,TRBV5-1,CASSLGTRGYTF,TGCGCCAGCAGCTTGGGTACACGCGGCTACACCTTC
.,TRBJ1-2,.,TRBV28,CASSLVQSYGYTF,TGTGCCAGCAGTTTAGTACAGTCCTATGGCTACACCTTC
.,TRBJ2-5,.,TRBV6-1,CASSDGRGGETQYF,TGTGCCAGCAGTGATGGCAGGGGGGGAGAGACCCAGTACTTC
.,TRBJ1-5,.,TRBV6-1,CASTPGGGNQPQHF,TGTGCCAGCACCCCTGGGGGGGGCAATCAGCCCCAGCATTTT
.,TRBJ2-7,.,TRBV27,CASRTDGTLSHEQYF,TGTGCCAGCAGAACGGACGGTACCCTGTCCCACGAGCAGTACTTC
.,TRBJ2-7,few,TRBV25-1,CASTKGSDNYEQYF,TGTGCCAGCACGAAAGGGTCGGATAACTACGAGCAGTACTTC
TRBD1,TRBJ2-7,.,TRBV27,CASSLTGGLTYEQYF,TGTGCCAGCAGTTTAACAGGGGGCCTTACCTACGAGCAGTACTTC
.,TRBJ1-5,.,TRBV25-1,CASSPGELGGQPQHF,TGTGCCAGCAGTCCTGGTGAACTGGGCGGCCAGCCCCAGCATTTT
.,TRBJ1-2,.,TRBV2,CASSEAQGLSGYTF,TGTGCCAGCAGTGAAGCGCAGGGACTCAGCGGCTACACCTTC
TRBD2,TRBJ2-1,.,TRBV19,CASSTSGSSYNEQFF,TGTGCCAGCTCAACTAGCGGGAGTTCCTACAATGAGCAGTTCTTC
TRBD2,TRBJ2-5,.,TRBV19,CASSRGGVIGETQYF,TGTGCCAGTAGCCGCGGGGGGGTCATAGGCGAGACCCAGTACTTC
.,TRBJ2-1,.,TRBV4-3,CASSQRWEYNEQFF,TGCGCCAGCAGCCAACGATGGGAGTACAATGAGCAGTTCTTC
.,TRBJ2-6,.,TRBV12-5,CASGWSGAGQSRANVLTF,TGTGCTAGTGGTTGGTCGGGTGCAGGACAAAGTCGGGCCAACGTCCTGACTTTC
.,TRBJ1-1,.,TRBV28,CASSPHIGFNTEAFF,TGTGCCAGCAGTCCCCACATTGGGTTCAACACTGAAGCTTTCTTT
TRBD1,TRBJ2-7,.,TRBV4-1,CASSQVLGHRGAYEQYF,TGCGCCAGCAGCCAAGTCCTTGGCCACAGGGGAGCCTACGAGCAGTACTTC
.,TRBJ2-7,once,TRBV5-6,CASSLGGLRNEQYF,TGTGCCAGCAGCTTGGGAGGACTGCGTAACGAGCAGTACTTC
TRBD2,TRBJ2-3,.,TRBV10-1,CASSPSGRSTDTQYF,TGCGCCAGCAGTCCTAGCGGGAGGAGCACAGATACGCAGTATTTT
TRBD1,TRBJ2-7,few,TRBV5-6,CASSSGTAPSPSYEQYF,TGTGCCAGCAGCTCCGGGACAGCTCCTTCCCCCTCCTACGAGCAGTACTTC
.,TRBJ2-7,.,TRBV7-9,CASSLGAGVRGEQYF,TGTGCCAGCAGCTTAGGGGCAGGCGTGCGGGGCGAGCAGTACTTC
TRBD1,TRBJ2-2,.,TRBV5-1,CASSPGGGELFF,TGCGCCAGCAGCCCAGGGGGCGGGGAGCTGTTTTTT
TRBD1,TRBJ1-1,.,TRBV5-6,CASSSGQGARSTEAFF,TGTGCCAGCAGCTCGGGACAGGGGGCGAGAAGCACTGAAGCTTTCTTT
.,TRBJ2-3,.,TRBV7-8,CASRPRGTASTQYF,TGTGCCAGTCGGCCGCGGGGAACAGCGAGTACGCAGTATTTT
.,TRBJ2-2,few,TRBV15,CATSTRTNTGELFF,TGTGCCACCAGCACCCGAACGAACACCGGGGAGCTGTTTTTT
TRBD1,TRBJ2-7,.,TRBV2,CASSAKTGDSYEQYF,TGTGCCAGCAGTGCCAAGACAGGGGACTCCTACGAGCAGTACTTC
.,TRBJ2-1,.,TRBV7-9,CASSLDRGYGEQFF,TGTGCCAGCAGCTTAGATAGGGGATACGGTGAGCAGTTCTTC
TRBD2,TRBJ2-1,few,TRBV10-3,CAIGSSGRDNEQFF,TGTGCCATCGGTTCTAGCGGGAGGGACAATGAGCAGTTCTTC
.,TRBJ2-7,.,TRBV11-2,CASSLQTAYEQYF,TGTGCCAGCAGCTTACAGACCGCCTACGAGCAGTACTTC
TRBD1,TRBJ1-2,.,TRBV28,CASSLKGQTFVRGYTF,TGTGCCAGCAGTTTAAAGGGACAGACCTTTGTGCGTGGCTACACCTTC
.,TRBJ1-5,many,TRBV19,CASSIWGGSNQPQHF,TGTGCCAGTAGTATCTGGGGGGGTAGCAATCAGCCCCAGCATTTT
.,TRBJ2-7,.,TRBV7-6,CASSLEGRGEQYF,TGTGCCAGCAGCTTAGAAGGCAGAGGGGAGCAGTACTTC
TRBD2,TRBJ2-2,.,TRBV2,CASSDGLAGVKSGELFF,TGTGCCAGCAGTGACGGGCTAGCGGGAGTGAAGTCCGGGGAGCTGTTTTTT
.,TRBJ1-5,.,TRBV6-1,CASSVSDRARNQPQHF,TGTGCCAGCAGTGTCTCAGATAGGGCGCGCAATCAGCCCCAGCATTTT
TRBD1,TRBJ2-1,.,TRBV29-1,CSVWDRELVF,TGCAGCGTTTGGGACAGGGAGCTCGTCTTC
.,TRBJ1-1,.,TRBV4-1,CASSQVPGPNTEAFF,TGCGCCAGCAGCCAAGTTCCGGGTCCCAACACTGAAGCTTTCTTT
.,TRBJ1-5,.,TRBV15,CATSRGEENQPQHF,TGTGCCACCAGCAGAGGTGAGGAGAATCAGCCCCAGCATTTT
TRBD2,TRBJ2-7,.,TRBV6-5,CASSPSTSARYEQYF,TGTGCCAGCAGCCCCTCGACTAGCGCCCGATACGAGCAGTACTTC
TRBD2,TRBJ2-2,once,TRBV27,CASSSGTSGRWTGELFF,TGTGCCAGCAGCTCCGGGACTAGCGGGAGGTGGACCGGGGAGCTGTTTTTT
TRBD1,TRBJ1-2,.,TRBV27,CASSLYRGGYYGYTF,TGTGCCAGCAGTCTATACAGAGGGGGCTACTATGGCTACACCTTC
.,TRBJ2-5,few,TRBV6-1,CASRERGHFGIETQYF,TGTGCCAGCAGGGAACGGGGACACTTCGGGATCGAGACCCAGTACTTC
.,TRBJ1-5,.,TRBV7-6,CASSFDRGGPQHF,TGTGCCAGCAGCTTTGACCGGGGAGGGCCCCAGCATTTT
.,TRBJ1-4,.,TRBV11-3,CAAFGGLAVRKLFF,TGTGCCGCATTTGGCGGCCTCGCAGTGAGGAAACTGTTTTTT
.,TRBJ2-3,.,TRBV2,CASSNPPVESDTQYF,TGTGCCAGCAGTAATCCACCTGTGGAATCAGATACGCAGTATTTT
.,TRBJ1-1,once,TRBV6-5,CASSYSGGNTEAFF,TGTGCCAGCAGTTACTCCGGCGGGAACACTGAAGCTTTCTTT
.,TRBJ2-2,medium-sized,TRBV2,CASELTPANTGELFF,TGTGCCAGTGAGCTCACCCCCGCGAACACCGGGGAGCTGTTTTTT
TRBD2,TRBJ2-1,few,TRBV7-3,CASSSAGLAGEVDEQFF,TGTGCCAGCAGTTCAGCCGGACTAGCGGGAGAGGTCGATGAGCAGTTCTTC
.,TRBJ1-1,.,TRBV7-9,CASSSQGTTEAFF,TGTGCCAGCAGCTCTCAGGGTACCACTGAAGCTTTCTTT
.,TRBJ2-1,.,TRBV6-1,CASSEALRQNEQFF,TGTGCCAGCAGTGAAGCCCTGCGTCAGAATGAGCAGTTCTTC
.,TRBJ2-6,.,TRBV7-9,CASSPRQYSGANVLTF,TGTGCCAGCAGCCCCAGACAGTACTCTGGGGCCAACGTCCTGACTTTC
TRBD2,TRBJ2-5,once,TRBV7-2,CASSLGLAGGPGETQYF,TGTGCCAGCAGCTTAGGACTAGCGGGAGGGCCGGGTGAGACCCAGTACTTC
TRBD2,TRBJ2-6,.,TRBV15,CATSEGTNSGANVLTF,TGTGCCACCAGCGAGGGGACTAACTCTGGGGCCAACGTCCTGACTTTC
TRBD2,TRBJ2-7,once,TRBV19,CASTVPREGPYEQYF,TGTGCCAGTACGGTTCCGCGGGAGGGTCCCTACGAGCAGTACTTC
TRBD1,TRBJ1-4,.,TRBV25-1,CASSETSTGGLAEKLFF,TGTGCCAGCAGCGAAACCTCAACAGGGGGTTTAGCTGAAAAACTGTTTTTT